This TCR beta chain was retrieved from a study of CD8+ T cells in alopecia areata. This clone was seen a handful of times. Extraction of RNA preceded its reverse transcription into cDNA, which served as the sequencing template. Data came from immunoSEQ multiplex PCR; TCRdb stores just in-frame clones and leaves some out. The table shows 250,000 or so clones, with 67% occurring only once. CDR1 is SGHTA and CDR2 is FQGNSA in the germline V gene. The CDR3 consists of 13 residues. V was trimmed by 5 bases and J by 10 bases, leaving 12 bases between them. The receptor was derived from a human donor with alopecia areata. The rearrangement uses TRBV7-2 and TRBJ1-6; D gene uncertain. Sample: CD4+ T cells sorted from blood, taken at week 0. CDR3 bases: TGTGCCAGCAGCAAAGAACCGGGGTCACCCCTCCACTTT. Encoded protein: CASSKEPGSPLHF.